One sample yielded the 30 T cell receptor beta chains listed below, sequenced in a study of T cell changes during pregnancy in multiple sclerosis. The table came from immunoSEQ multiplex PCR; TCRdb's copy has only in-frame clones and leaves some out. This table has 85,000 to 100,000 clones, approximately 90% appearing once. The sample consisted of peripheral blood, taken before pregnancy. The receptors were sampled from a female donor with multiple sclerosis, enrolled in a pregnancy study.

The chain combines TRBV20-1 with TRBJ2-3, with D perhaps TRBD1 (6 bases). Trimming left V 6 bases short and J 4 bases short, with 8 bases between. The CDR3 spans 11 residues. Germline-derived CDR1 and CDR2 are DFQATT and SNEGSKA (reference sequence). The CDR3 DNA sequence: TGCAGTGCACAGGGTGCAGATACGCAGTATTTT. It translates to CSAQGADTQYF.

This clone showed up just a few times. V is TRBV2 and J is TRBJ2-7, with TRBD2 as a possible D gene (6 bases). The CDR3 loop spans 14 amino acids. V lost 8 bases to trimming and J lost 4 bases, with 18 bases between them. Germline V lookup: CDR1 SNHLY, CDR2 FYNNEI. The CDR3 region has the DNA TGTGCCAGCCGGACGCGGGGAGTTCTGTACGAGCAGTACTTC. This sequence encodes CASRTRGVLYEQYF. Based on the CDR3 plus reference TRBV2 and TRBJ2-7, the full variable domain is EPEVTQTPSHQVTQMGQEVILRCVPISNHLYFYWYRQILGQKVEFLVSFYNNEISEKSEIFDDQFSVERPDGSNFTLKIRSTKLEDSAMYFCASRTRGVLYEQYFGPGTRLTVT.

The V gene is TRBV28, the J gene TRBJ1-4; D is undetermined. In germline, CDR1 is MDHEN, CDR2 SYDVKM. The CDR3 totals 12 residues. V was clipped by 6 bases and J by 8 bases, with 10 bases between them. CDR3 DNA: TGTGCCAGCAGCCCCGTTGGCGAAAAACTGTTTTTT. As protein: CASSPVGEKLFF.

This sequence joins TRBV5-1 and TRBJ2-1; 7 nucleotides line up with TRBD2. V shed 1 base and J 3 bases; nucleotides not matched to a gene: 4. Germline V gene data show CDR1 as SGHRS and CDR2 as YFSETQ. This CDR3 has 15 residues. CDR3 nucleotide sequence: TGCGCCAGCAGCTTGTTAGGCGGGGGCTACAATGAGCAGTTCTTC. The encoded protein is CASSLLGGGYNEQFF.

CDR3 in amino acids: CASSVGQGLAGGGEQFF. The CDR3 DNA follows: TGTGCCAGCAGCGTAGGACAGGGACTAGCGGGGGGAGGTGAGCAGTTCTTC. The gene calls are TRBV9 and TRBJ2-1, with 15 positions matching TRBD2. The CDR3 consists of 17 residues. The J segment lost 9 bases and the V segment lost 0 bases, leaving 7 bases of the junction unmatched. Germline values: CDR1 SGDLS, CDR2 YYNGEE.

This chain joins TRBV27 and TRBJ2-1, with D tentatively TRBD1 (6 bases). This CDR3 has 16 residues. Germline V lookup: CDR1 MNHEY, CDR2 SMNVEV (reference sequence). V lost 4 bases, J lost 0 bases, and 13 bases lay in between. In nucleotides, the CDR3 is TGTGCCAGCAGTTACTCCGGGACAAACTCCTACAATGAGCAGTTCTTC. Translating it yields CASSYSGTNSYNEQFF.

This rearrangement joins TRBV6-4 to TRBJ1-6; D perhaps matches TRBD1 (5 bases). The V end lost 4 bases, the J end lost 15 bases, and 16 bases lay between the germline ends. The CDR3 is 13 amino acids. CDR1 is MRHNA and CDR2 is SNTAGT in the germline V gene. CDR3 DNA: TGTGCCAGCAGTGTTCGGCCAGGGAGGGTCCTCCACTTT. Translated, it gives CASSVRPGRVLHF.

CDR3 amino acids: CASSPDWAYEQYF. The CDR3 nucleotides read TGTGCCAGCAGTCCCGACTGGGCCTACGAGCAGTACTTC. V and J are TRBV5-4 and TRBJ2-7; D unresolved. Germline V gene lookup returns CDR1 SGHNT and CDR2 YYREEE (reference sequence). Trimming cost V 5 bases and J 2 bases, with 11 bases left between them. This CDR3 region has 13 residues.

This clone has a single count. The J gene is TRBJ2-1, the V gene TRBV29-1; no definite D call. The V and J ends lost 1 base and 7 bases respectively, with 5 bases between them. The CDR3 length is 11 residues. Germline lookup yields CDR1 SQVTM and CDR2 ANQGSEA. CDR3 amino acids: CSVEGSNEQFF. CDR3 in DNA: TGCAGCGTTGAAGGGAGTAATGAGCAGTTCTTC.

This rearrangement joins TRBV27 to TRBJ2-7; D possibly corresponds to TRBD2 (5 bases). Germline loops: CDR1 MNHEY, CDR2 SMNVEV (reference sequence). The CDR3 extends over 15 amino acids. V was shortened by 3 bases and J by 7 bases, with 19 bases between the two germline ends. DNA of the CDR3: TGTGCCAGCAGTTTGTCTGGACCTGCTACGGGAGAGCAGTACTTC. Its protein is CASSLSGPATGEQYF.

The chain employs TRBV7-6 and TRBJ2-2; D unclear. Deletions cut 8 bases from V and 3 bases from J, with 4 bases between. This CDR3 comprises 11 residues. Germline-derived CDR1 and CDR2 are SGHVS and FNYEAQ. The CDR3 region is CASRDTGELFF. The CDR3, as DNA: TGTGCCAGCCGGGACACCGGGGAGCTGTTTTTT.

The chain has TRBV20-1 and TRBJ2-5, with 7 bases lining up with TRBD2. The CDR3 consists of 11 residues. J was trimmed by 10 bases and V by 6 bases; bases with no gene match: 8. In germline, CDR1 is DFQATT, CDR2 SNEGSKA (reference sequence). The CDR3 is CSANAGEGQYF. Here the CDR3 DNA reads TGCAGTGCAAATGCGGGGGAAGGCCAGTACTTC.

V and J are TRBV6-5 and TRBJ2-1; 15 nucleotides agree with TRBD2. V shed 6 bases and J 6 bases; nucleotides not matched to a gene: 6. In germline, CDR1 is MNHEY, CDR2 SVGAGI. The CDR3 is 16 residues long. The CDR3 DNA reads TGTGCCAGCAGCTACCGGACTAGCGGGGGGGTCAATGAGCAGTTCTTC. Its protein is CASSYRTSGGVNEQFF.

The CDR3 nucleotides are TGTGCCAGCAGCTTGTTTAGCGGGAAGGCCAGCTCCTACAATGAGCAGTTCTTC. Translating gives CASSLFSGKASSYNEQFF. The V and J genes are TRBV5-5 and TRBJ2-1; 8 positions agree with TRBD2. Trimming took 1 base from V and 0 from J; bases not matched to a gene: 9. CDR1 and CDR2 (germline): SGHKS, YYEKEE (reference sequence). The CDR3 is made up of 18 amino acids.

The V gene is TRBV6-5, the J gene TRBJ2-7; TRBD1 matches 9 bases. The CDR3 length is 15 residues. Losses at the gene ends were 6 bases for V and 0 bases for J; bases not matched to a gene: 6. Germline-derived CDR1 and CDR2 are MNHEY and SVGAGI. The CDR3 is CASSSGTGSSYEQYF. The CDR3 bases are TGTGCCAGCAGCTCCGGGACAGGGAGCTCCTACGAGCAGTACTTC.

V is TRBV7-3 and J is TRBJ1-2, with D unclear. Trimming shortened V by 0 bases and J by 7 bases, and 9 bases separated the two germline ends. The CDR3 consists of 13 residues. Germline loops: CDR1 SGHTA, CDR2 FQGTGA. This CDR3 is CASSLTGSGGYTF. CDR3 coding DNA: TGTGCCAGCAGCTTAACGGGTAGCGGTGGCTACACCTTC.

The V gene is TRBV7-3, the J gene TRBJ2-7; tentatively, D is TRBD1 (5 bases). The CDR3 is 13 amino acids. Per germline, CDR1 SGHTA and CDR2 FQGTGA. V was clipped by 5 bases and J by 5 bases, with 13 bases between them. CDR3 in amino acids: CASSPRGSHEQYF. The CDR3 nucleotides are TGTGCCAGCAGCCCTAGGGGTAGCCACGAGCAGTACTTC.

This chain links TRBV12-5 with TRBJ1-5; 8 nucleotides match TRBD1. V lost 2 bases, J lost 5 bases, and 11 bases stayed unmatched. Germline-derived CDR1 and CDR2 are LGHNT and FRNRAP. This CDR3 contains 17 residues. The CDR3 region is CASGLQLTADRDQPQHF. The CDR3 DNA reads as TGTGCTAGTGGTTTGCAGCTGACAGCGGACAGGGATCAGCCCCAGCATTTT.

J is TRBJ1-1 and V is TRBV5-5; D might be TRBD1 (6 bases). Germline CDR1 and CDR2: SGHKS and YYEKEE (reference sequence). This CDR3 comprises 14 residues. The germline V and J ends were trimmed by 4 bases and 0 bases, with 10 bases remaining between them. This CDR3 is CASSEGQMNTEAFF. CDR3 nucleotide sequence: TGTGCCAGCAGCGAAGGACAGATGAACACTGAAGCTTTCTTT.

The sample holds a few counts of this clone. The V call is TRBV5-1, the J call TRBJ2-3; 13 nucleotides agree with TRBD2. The CDR3 sequence is 18 residues long. Germline assignment: CDR1 SGHRS and CDR2 YFSETQ. Trimming at V came to 7 bases and at J to 4 bases, leaving 15 bases not matched to a gene. The CDR3 DNA is TGCGCCAGCTCGAATCCGGGACTAGCGGGGCCCGACGCAGATACGCAGTATTTT. Amino acid sequence: CASSNPGLAGPDADTQYF.

The chain combines TRBV30 with TRBJ2-7; 8 bases match TRBD1. V lost 4 bases, J lost 7 bases, and 6 bases stayed unmatched. This CDR3 comprises 12 residues. Germline V gene lookup returns CDR1 GTSNPN and CDR2 SVGIG (reference sequence). The CDR3 DNA reads as TGTGCCTGGATCAGGGGGCGCGAGGAGCAGTACTTC. Protein: CAWIRGREEQYF.

V is TRBV28 and J is TRBJ2-7, with 10 bases aligning to TRBD2. V lost 4 bases to trimming and J lost 1 base; unmatched junction nucleotides: 7. The CDR3 is 16 residues long. Germline V gene lookup returns CDR1 MDHEN and CDR2 SYDVKM. The CDR3 nucleotides read TGTGCCAGCAGTTGGAAGCTAGCGGGGGCTTCCTACGAGCAGTACTTC. This translates into CASSWKLAGASYEQYF.

This chain connects TRBV19 to TRBJ2-6; D possibly corresponds to TRBD1 (5 bases). Germline V gene data show CDR1 as LNHDA and CDR2 as SQIVND (reference sequence). CDR3 size: 17 residues. Trimming left V 4 bases short and J 0 bases short, with 13 bases between. In DNA, the CDR3 is TGTGCCAGTAGTAGCACCGACGGACACTCTGGGGCCAACGTCCTGACTTTC. It encodes CASSSTDGHSGANVLTF.

This chain joins TRBV5-4 and TRBJ2-6; tentatively, D is TRBD1 (6 bases). Germline CDR1 is SGHNT and CDR2 is YYREEE (reference sequence). The CDR3 consists of 17 residues. The ends were cut back, 9 bases at V and 8 bases at J, with 27 bases in the middle. CDR3 DNA sequence: TGTGCCACCATCAGAAAGCCATTGGGGGCAAGGACCAACGTCCTGACTTTC. Translating it yields CATIRKPLGARTNVLTF. The whole variable domain, remainder taken from reference TRBV5-4 and TRBJ2-6, is ETGVTQSPTHLIKTRGQQVTLRCSSQSGHNTVSWYQQALGQGPQFIFQYYREEENGRGNFPPRFSGLQFPNYSSELNVNALELDDSALYLCATIRKPLGARTNVLTFGAGSRLTVL.

The chain links TRBV4-1 to TRBJ2-7; 10 positions match TRBD1. The junction had 9 bases not matched to a gene; V was cut back by 1 base and J by 6 bases. Germline CDR1 reads MGHRA; CDR2 reads YSYEKL. There are 16 residues in the CDR3. CDR3 sequence reads: CASSQVATGGSSEQYF. In nucleotides, the CDR3 is TGCGCCAGCAGCCAAGTTGCGACAGGGGGCTCGAGCGAGCAGTACTTC.

The V gene is TRBV27, the J gene TRBJ2-6; D is undetermined. The CDR3 has 15 amino acids. The V end lost 5 bases, the J end lost 0 bases, and 8 bases lay between the germline ends. Per germline, CDR1 MNHEY and CDR2 SMNVEV (reference sequence). The CDR3 coding sequence is TGTGCCAGCAGTCTACTTATCTCTGGGGCCAACGTCCTGACTTTC. Its protein is CASSLLISGANVLTF.

The chain carries TRBV7-2 and TRBJ1-2; D is ambiguous. The CDR3 is 14 residues long. Germline CDR1 SGHTA, CDR2 FQGNSA. Trimming took 0 bases from V and 8 from J, leaving 13 bases between them. Written as DNA, the CDR3 is TGTGCCAGCAGCTTAGCGATAGCCTCGAAGGGCTACACCTTC. It translates to CASSLAIASKGYTF. The full variable domain, with the rest looked up from reference TRBV7-2 and TRBJ1-2, is GAGVSQSPSNKVTEKGKDVELRCDPISGHTALYWYRQSLGQGLEFLIYFQGNSAPDKSGLPSDRFSAERTGGSVSTLTIQRTQQEDSAVYLCASSLAIASKGYTFGSGTRLTVV.

This clone was seen once. The V gene is TRBV28, the J gene TRBJ2-1; 10 positions agree with TRBD1. This CDR3 contains 12 residues. Trimming removed 7 bases from V and 9 bases from J; junction bases left unmatched: 3. Germline CDR1 reads MDHEN; CDR2 reads SYDVKM. The CDR3 is CASMDRGGEQFF. Here the CDR3 DNA reads TGTGCCAGCATGGACAGGGGGGGTGAGCAGTTCTTC. The whole variable domain, remainder taken from reference TRBV28 and TRBJ2-1, is DVKVTQSSRYLVKRTGEKVFLECVQDMDHENMFWYRQDPGLGLRLIYFSYDVKMKEKGDIPEGYSVSREKKERFSLILESASTNQTSMYLCASMDRGGEQFFGPGTRLTVL.

The chain carries TRBV9 and TRBJ2-1; D unresolved. Germline V gene data show CDR1 as SGDLS and CDR2 as YYNGEE. This CDR3 is 15 amino acids long. The germline V and J ends were trimmed by 0 bases and 7 bases, with 14 bases remaining between them. CDR3 loop: CASSVGPLSRNEQFF. The CDR3 region has the DNA TGTGCCAGCAGCGTAGGCCCCTTATCGAGGAATGAGCAGTTCTTC.

This rearrangement joins TRBV2 to TRBJ1-5; D gene unclear. In germline, CDR1 is SNHLY, CDR2 FYNNEI. This CDR3 has 13 residues. The V end was cut by 2 bases, the J end by 3 bases, with 5 bases between. CDR3 region: CASSERVNQPQHF. The CDR3 DNA follows: TGTGCCAGCAGTGAACGGGTCAATCAGCCCCAGCATTTT.